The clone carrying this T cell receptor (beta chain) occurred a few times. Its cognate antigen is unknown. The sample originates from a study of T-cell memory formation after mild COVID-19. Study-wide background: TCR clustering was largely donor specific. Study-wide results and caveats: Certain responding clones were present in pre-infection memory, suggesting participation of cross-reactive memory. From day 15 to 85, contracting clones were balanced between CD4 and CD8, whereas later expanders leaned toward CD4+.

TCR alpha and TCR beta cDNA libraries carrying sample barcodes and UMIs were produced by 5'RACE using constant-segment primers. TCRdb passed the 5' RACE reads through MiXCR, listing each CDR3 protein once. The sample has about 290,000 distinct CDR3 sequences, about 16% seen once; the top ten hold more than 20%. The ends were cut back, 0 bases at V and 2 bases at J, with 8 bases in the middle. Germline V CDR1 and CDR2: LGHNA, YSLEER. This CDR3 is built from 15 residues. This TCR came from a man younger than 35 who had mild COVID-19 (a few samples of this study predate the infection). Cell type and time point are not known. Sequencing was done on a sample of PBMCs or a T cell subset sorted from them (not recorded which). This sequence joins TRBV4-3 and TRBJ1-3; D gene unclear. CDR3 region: CASSQDPRAGNTIYF. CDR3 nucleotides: TGCGCCAGCAGCCAAGATCCCCGGGCTGGAAACACCATATATTTT.